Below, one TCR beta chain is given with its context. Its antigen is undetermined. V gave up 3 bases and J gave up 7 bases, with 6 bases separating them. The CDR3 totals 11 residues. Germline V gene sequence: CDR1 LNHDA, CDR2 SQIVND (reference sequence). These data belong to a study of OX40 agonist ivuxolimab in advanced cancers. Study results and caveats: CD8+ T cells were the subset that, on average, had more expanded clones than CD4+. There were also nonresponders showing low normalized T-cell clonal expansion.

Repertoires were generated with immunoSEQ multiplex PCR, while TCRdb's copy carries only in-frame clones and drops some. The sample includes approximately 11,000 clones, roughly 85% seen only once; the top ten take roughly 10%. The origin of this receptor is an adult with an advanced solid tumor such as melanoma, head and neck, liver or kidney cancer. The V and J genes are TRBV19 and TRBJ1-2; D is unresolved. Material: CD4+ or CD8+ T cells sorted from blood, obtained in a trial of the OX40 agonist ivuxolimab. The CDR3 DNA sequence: TGTGCCAGTAGTATCTCCTCTGGCTACACCTTC. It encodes CASSISSGYTF.